This entry lists 25 T cell receptor beta chains sequenced from one sample in a study of PD-1 blockade in mismatch repair-deficient tumors. TCRdb's table, derived via immunoSEQ multiplex PCR, lists solely in-frame clones and lacks some. The table has 120,000 or so clones, about 88% seen once. This sample comprised peripheral blood, obtained just under 74 weeks after starting pembrolizumab. These receptors all stem from an adult with mismatch repair-deficient cancer.

This chain uses TRBV9 with TRBJ2-1; TRBD2 might be the D (6 bases). The ends were cut back, 2 bases at V and 8 bases at J, with 14 bases in the middle. CDR3 length: 14 residues. The V gene's germline CDR1 is SGDLS and CDR2 YYNGEE. CDR3 sequence: CASSVGGGKDEQFF. The DNA of the CDR3 is TGTGCCAGCAGCGTGGGAGGTGGGAAGGATGAGCAGTTCTTC.

V and J are TRBV11-3 and TRBJ2-7; 8 nucleotides align to TRBD1. Per the germline V gene, CDR1 is SGHNT and CDR2 is YENEEA. V was clipped by 2 bases and J by 3 bases; unmatched bases: 6. This CDR3 has 15 amino acids. The DNA of the CDR3 is TGTGCCAGCAGCTTATCGGACAGGGAGGTCTACGAGCAGTACTTC. Translation: CASSLSDREVYEQYF.

This sequence joins TRBV27 and TRBJ2-2, with D possibly TRBD2 on 6 matching bases. The CDR3 consists of 17 residues. V was trimmed by 5 bases and J by 7 bases, leaving 23 bases between them. In germline, CDR1 is MNHEY, CDR2 SMNVEV (reference sequence). CDR3 coding DNA: TGTGCCAGCAGTGGGGGTCAGGATCGGGAGTCTAGCGGGGAGCTGTTTTTT. Residues: CASSGGQDRESSGELFF.

The V call is TRBV23-1, the J call TRBJ2-1, with unresolved D. TRBV23-1 is flagged as an ORF with uncertain function. This CDR3 region has 14 residues. Trimming removed 0 bases from V and 8 bases from J, with 11 bases in between. In DNA form, the CDR3 reads TGCGCCAGCAGTCAATCGCCCAGGATCTATGAGCAGTTCTTC. This codes for CASSQSPRIYEQFF.

In its sample, this clone was seen once. The chain has TRBV5-1 and TRBJ2-1; TRBD1 agrees at 10 bases. V shed 0 bases, J shed 10 bases, and the junction held 4 bases outside the gene matches. The length of the CDR3 is 14 residues. CDR1 and CDR2 from the germline V gene are SGHRS and YFSETQ. The DNA for the CDR3 is TGCGCCAGCAGCTTGGGGACAGGGGGTTCGGAGCAGTTCTTC. It codes for CASSLGTGGSEQFF.

The chain carries TRBV6-6 and TRBJ1-5; no clear D gene. V gave up 5 bases and J gave up 2 bases, with 10 bases separating them. This CDR3 is 14 amino acids long. Germline CDR1 reads MNHNY; CDR2 reads SVGAGI (reference sequence). The CDR3 is CASSLGIGNQPQHF. CDR3 in DNA: TGTGCCAGCAGTCTTGGCATTGGCAATCAGCCCCAGCATTTT.

V usage is TRBV9 and J usage is TRBJ2-2, with TRBD2 matching over 9 bases. Germline trimming cut 1 base from V and 9 bases from J; bases unmatched to any gene: 10. CDR3 length: 16 residues. Germline CDR1 is SGDLS and CDR2 is YYNGEE. The CDR3 DNA sequence: TGTGCCAGCAGCGTAAGACTAGCGGACACACCGCGGGAGCTGTTTTTT. Protein product: CASSVRLADTPRELFF.

The chain is built from TRBV2 and TRBJ2-7, with 11 bases identical to TRBD1. The germline V gene has CDR1 SNHLY and CDR2 FYNNEI. The CDR3 contains 13 residues. V dropped 6 bases and J dropped 3; count of bases not matched to a gene: 1. CDR3 DNA sequence: TGTGCCAGCAGGGGACAGGGGGTCTACGAGCAGTACTTC. It specifies CASRGQGVYEQYF.

The chain is built from TRBV27 and TRBJ2-1; TRBD2 aligns across 11 bases. The CDR3 runs 15 residues. Trimming cost V 5 bases and J 2 bases; bases outside gene matches: 2. Germline values: CDR1 MNHEY, CDR2 SMNVEV (reference sequence). The CDR3 nucleotides read TGTGCCAGCAGTCTGGGACTAGCGGCCTACAATGAGCAGTTCTTC. Residues: CASSLGLAAYNEQFF.

The V and J genes are TRBV6-5 and TRBJ2-3; tentative D call: TRBD2 (5 bases). CDR3 length: 14 amino acids. V lost 8 bases and J 3 bases, leaving 15 bases between the germline ends. Germline V CDR1 and CDR2: MNHEY, SVGAGI. CDR3 in DNA: TGTGCCAGCTCGCTAGCCCGTAGTACAGATACGCAGTATTTT. It translates to CASSLARSTDTQYF.

V usage is TRBV15 and J usage is TRBJ2-1; the D is unclear. V dropped 1 base and J dropped 10 bases, with 20 bases sitting between them. The V gene's germline CDR1 is LNHNV and CDR2 YYDKDF (reference sequence). This CDR3 has 16 residues. In DNA form, the CDR3 reads TGTGCCACCAGCAGAGTTAGGTCCCCAGGATTCGACGAGCAGTTCTTC. Amino acids: CATSRVRSPGFDEQFF.

V is TRBV19 and J is TRBJ1-5, with D perhaps TRBD1 (6 bases). The germline V gene encodes CDR1 LNHDA and CDR2 SQIVND (reference sequence). CDR3 length: 15 amino acids. V was cut by 3 bases and J by 4 bases, with 13 bases left in between. CDR3 loop: CASSMIRGANQPQHF. The CDR3 DNA is TGTGCCAGTAGTATGATTCGGGGGGCAAATCAGCCCCAGCATTTT.

The J gene is TRBJ2-2, the V gene TRBV27; 10 bases are a match to TRBD2. This CDR3 comprises 18 residues. The V and J ends lost 1 base and 7 bases, in that order; junction bases with no gene match: 12. Germline CDR1 MNHEY, CDR2 SMNVEV (reference sequence). The CDR3 DNA reads as TGTGCCAGCAGTTTATTAGCTAGCGGGAGTCTGGGCGTCGGGGAGCTGTTTTTT. Protein product: CASSLLASGSLGVGELFF.

This clone was recorded once. The chain uses TRBV4-3 and TRBJ1-2, with 9 bases that match TRBD1. The germline V gene encodes CDR1 LGHNA and CDR2 YSLEER. CDR3 length: 14 residues. V lost 4 bases to trimming and J lost 8 bases; unmatched junction nucleotides: 8. Written as DNA, the CDR3 is TGCGCCAGCAGCCCGGACAGGGGCGGAAGGGGCTACACCTTC. This sequence encodes CASSPDRGGRGYTF.

The chain carries TRBV28 and TRBJ2-1; possibly TRBD1 for D (5 bases). The CDR3 covers 15 residues. Germline CDR1 is MDHEN and CDR2 is SYDVKM. The V end was cut by 1 base, the J end by 3 bases, with 10 bases between. The chain's CDR3 is CASSLYRKIYNEQFF. The CDR3, as DNA: TGTGCCAGCAGTTTATACAGGAAGATCTACAATGAGCAGTTCTTC.

The chain couples TRBV27 to TRBJ2-7, with 8 bases aligning to TRBD2. J was trimmed by 0 bases and V by 4 bases; bases with no gene match: 8. Germline V gene lookup returns CDR1 MNHEY and CDR2 SMNVEV (reference sequence). The length of the CDR3 is 16 residues. In nucleotides, the CDR3 is TGTGCCAGCAGTTCTTCAGCGGGAGCCCTCTCCTACGAGCAGTACTTC. It encodes CASSSSAGALSYEQYF.

The rearrangement joins TRBV30 to TRBJ2-2, with D possibly matching TRBD2 (6 bases). The CDR3 is 14 residues long. CDR1 GTSNPN and CDR2 SVGIG come from the germline V gene (reference sequence). Trimming took 1 base from V and 5 from J, leaving 11 bases between them. CDR3: CAWSGGAGTGELFF. DNA for the CDR3: TGTGCCTGGAGTGGAGGGGCGGGGACCGGGGAGCTGTTTTTT.

The V and J genes are TRBV27 and TRBJ2-7; TRBD1 aligns across 11 bases. The J segment lost 6 bases and the V segment lost 6 bases, leaving 4 bases of the junction unmatched. Per germline, CDR1 MNHEY and CDR2 SMNVEV (reference sequence). The CDR3 consists of 13 residues. CDR3 nucleotides: TGTGCCAGCAGCCCCGGGACAGGGGGCGAGCAGTACTTC. Translated: CASSPGTGGEQYF.

The V and J genes are TRBV7-8 and TRBJ1-1, with D possibly matching TRBD1 (6 bases). In germline, CDR1 is SGHVS, CDR2 FQNEAQ. V was pared by 5 bases and J by 5 bases, with 18 bases between. The CDR3 is 15 residues long. The DNA for the CDR3 is TGTGCCAGCAGCCTAAGCGGGGGCTCGGGGACTGAAGCTTTCTTT. As protein: CASSLSGGSGTEAFF.

As DNA, the CDR3 is TGTGCCAGCAGCTTAGGGACAGGTAATCAGCCCCAGCATTTT. As protein: CASSLGTGNQPQHF. The J gene is TRBJ1-5, the V gene TRBV7-8, with 7 positions matching TRBD1. This CDR3 is built from 14 residues. The germline V gene encodes CDR1 SGHVS and CDR2 FQNEAQ. V was pared by 1 base and J by 4 bases, with 1 base of the junction left unmatched.

The rearrangement uses TRBV5-8 and TRBJ1-1; 7 positions agree with TRBD1. The ends lost 0 bases at V and 8 bases at J; junction bases unmatched: 16. This CDR3 has 17 amino acids. The germline V gene encodes CDR1 SGHTS and CDR2 YDEGEE. The CDR3 nucleotides are TGTGCCAGCAGCTTGGCCGTTAGGGGGCAGGGCAACGCCGAAGCTTTCTTT. Its protein product is CASSLAVRGQGNAEAFF.

The J gene is TRBJ2-3, the V gene TRBV6-5, with D maybe TRBD2 (6 bases). The germline V gene encodes CDR1 MNHEY and CDR2 SVGAGI. The CDR3 runs 16 residues. V was cut by 0 bases and J by 0 bases, with 10 bases left in between. The CDR3 loop reads CASSYSGSGSTDTQYF. In DNA, the CDR3 is TGTGCCAGCAGTTACTCTGGTAGCGGTAGCACAGATACGCAGTATTTT.

V usage is TRBV28 and J usage is TRBJ2-3; 11 bases match TRBD2. Germline-derived CDR1 and CDR2 are MDHEN and SYDVKM. The CDR3 length is 22 residues. V trimming: 7 bases; J trimming: 2 bases; junction bases outside the gene matches: 26. This chain's CDR3 is CASNFDGISALAGGEITDTQYF. CDR3 DNA: TGTGCCAGCAATTTCGACGGGATCTCGGCGCTAGCGGGAGGAGAGATCACAGATACGCAGTATTTT.

The chain couples TRBV29-1 to TRBJ2-2; no reliable D call. Trimming pared 2 bases from V and 0 bases from J, leaving 13 bases between. Germline loops: CDR1 SQVTM, CDR2 ANQGSEA. This CDR3 contains 16 residues. DNA for the CDR3: TGCAGCGTTGAAATGGGTCTAGGGCCGAACACCGGGGAGCTGTTTTTT. Translation: CSVEMGLGPNTGELFF.

V gene TRBV7-9 combines with J gene TRBJ2-1; D ambiguous. Trimming took 1 base from V and 5 from J, leaving 12 bases between them. CDR1 and CDR2 (germline): SEHNR, FQNEAQ (reference sequence). There are 15 residues in the CDR3. The CDR3 nucleotides are TGTGCCAGCAGCTTAGTGGATGATGGGAACAATGAGCAGTTCTTC. Encoded protein: CASSLVDDGNNEQFF.